This T cell receptor beta chain originates from a study of blood T cell repertoires in COVID-19. Profiled with immunoSEQ multiplex PCR; TCRdb holds only in-frame clones, not every one. The top ten clones hold about 12% of a sample with 250,000 to 350,000 clones, around nine tenths of them seen once. The CDR3 totals 15 residues. Deletions cut 4 bases from V and 7 bases from J, with 19 bases between. Germline-derived CDR1 and CDR2 are MNHEY and SVGEGT. The source is a woman aged 60 to 75 with acute or convalescent COVID-19. Material: peripheral blood. The rearrangement joins TRBV6-2 or TRBV6-3 to TRBJ1-1, with D perhaps matching TRBD1 (6 bases). The chain's CDR3 is CASSFYRVRINEAFF. CDR3 nucleotide sequence: TGTGCCAGCAGTTTCTACAGGGTACGAATCAATGAAGCTTTCTTT.